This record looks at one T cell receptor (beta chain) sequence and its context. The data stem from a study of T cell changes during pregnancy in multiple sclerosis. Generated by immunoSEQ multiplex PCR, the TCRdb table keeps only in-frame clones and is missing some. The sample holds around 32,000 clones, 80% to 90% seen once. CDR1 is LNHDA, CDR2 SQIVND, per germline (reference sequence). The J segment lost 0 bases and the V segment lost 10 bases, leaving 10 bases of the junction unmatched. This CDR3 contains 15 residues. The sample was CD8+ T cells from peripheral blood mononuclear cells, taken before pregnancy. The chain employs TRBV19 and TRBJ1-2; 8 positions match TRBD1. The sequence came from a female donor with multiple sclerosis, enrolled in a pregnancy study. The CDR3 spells CAIKKEQGANYGYTF. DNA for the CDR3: TGTGCCATCAAAAAGGAACAGGGGGCTAACTATGGCTACACCTTC.